This T cell receptor (beta chain) was found in a study of blood T cell repertoires in COVID-19. Profiling relied on immunoSEQ multiplex PCR, and the TCRdb table lists in-frame clones only, not all of them. The table lists about 270,000 clones, about 89% of them singletons. Germline CDR1 and CDR2: MNHEY and SMNVEV (reference sequence). This CDR3 spans 13 amino acids. V lost 2 bases and J 4 bases, leaving 8 bases between the germline ends. The receptor was isolated from a man in his forties with active or convalescent COVID-19. Sequenced: peripheral blood. The chain employs TRBV27 and TRBJ1-1; D not certain. CDR3 residues: CASSLVIGTEAFF. CDR3 nucleotide sequence: TGTGCCAGCAGTTTAGTCATCGGCACTGAAGCTTTCTTT.